Detailed here is one TCR beta chain. Its antigen remains unidentified. V dropped 1 base and J dropped 4 bases, with 14 bases sitting between them. CDR3 length: 15 amino acids. The germline V gene has CDR1 MNHNS and CDR2 SASEGT. The data belong to a study of cytomegalovirus exposure and HLA in healthy donors. Overall study: Early release data held 85 million or so unique TCRs from HLA-typed donors. The Caucasian-associated ancestry cluster held roughly 78% of under 450 genotyped donors.

Study results and caveats: Most CMV-associated TCR beta chains appeared HLA-restricted in a later analysis. Sequences of the TCR beta chain were said to predict the HLA-A and HLA-B alleles of most subjects accurately.

The primer mix had 60 Vbeta and 13 Jbeta primers. TCRdb's copy holds only in-frame clones and misses some; the assay was immunoSEQ multiplex PCR. The sample contains about 120,000 clones, about four fifths of which appear only once. The TCR was taken from a middle-aged woman in good health and CMV-seropositive. The chain couples TRBV6-1 to TRBJ2-7, with D perhaps TRBD1 (6 bases). Sequencing was done on a sample of PBMCs. The CDR3 spells CASSEVQGSLYEQYF. The CDR3 DNA is TGTGCCAGCAGTGAAGTACAGGGAAGTTTGTACGAGCAGTACTTC.